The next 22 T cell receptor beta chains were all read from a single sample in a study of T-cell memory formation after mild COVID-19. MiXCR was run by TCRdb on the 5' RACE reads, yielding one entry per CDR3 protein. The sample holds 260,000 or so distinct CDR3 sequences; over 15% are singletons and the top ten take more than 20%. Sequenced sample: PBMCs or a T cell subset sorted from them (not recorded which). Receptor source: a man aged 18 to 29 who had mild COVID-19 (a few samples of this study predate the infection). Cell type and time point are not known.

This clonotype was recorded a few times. The CDR3 nucleotides are TGTGCCAGCACCCACAGGTCGTTTCGGAGGTCCTACAATGAGCAGTTCTTC. Residues: CASTHRSFRRSYNEQFF. V usage is TRBV28 and J usage is TRBJ2-1; TRBD1 or TRBD2 may be the D gene (5 bases each). The germline V gene has CDR1 MDHEN and CDR2 SYDVKM. V was cut by 7 bases and J by 1 base, with 20 bases left in between. This CDR3 is 17 amino acids long.

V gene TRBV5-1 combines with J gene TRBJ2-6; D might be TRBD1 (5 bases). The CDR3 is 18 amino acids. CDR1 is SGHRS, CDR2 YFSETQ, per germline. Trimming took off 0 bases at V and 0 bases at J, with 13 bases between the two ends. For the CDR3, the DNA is TGCGCCAGCAGCTTGGAATTCGACAGTCCCTCTGGGGCCAACGTCCTGACTTTC. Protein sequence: CASSLEFDSPSGANVLTF.

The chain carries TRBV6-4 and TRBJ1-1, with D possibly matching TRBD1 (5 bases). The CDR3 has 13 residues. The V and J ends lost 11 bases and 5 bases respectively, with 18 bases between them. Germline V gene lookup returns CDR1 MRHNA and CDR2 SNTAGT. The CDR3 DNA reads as TGTGCCGGGGGGGGGACCAGGGCGACTGAAGCTTTCTTT. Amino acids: CAGGGTRATEAFF.

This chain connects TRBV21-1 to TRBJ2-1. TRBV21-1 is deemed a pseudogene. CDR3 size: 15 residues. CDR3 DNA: TGTGCCAGCAGCAAACCCATCTCTCGAAACAATGAGCAGTTCTTC. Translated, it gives CASSKPISRNNEQFF.

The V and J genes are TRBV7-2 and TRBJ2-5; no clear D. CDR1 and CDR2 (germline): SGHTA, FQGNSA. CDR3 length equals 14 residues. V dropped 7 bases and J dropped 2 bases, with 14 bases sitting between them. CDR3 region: CASTPSRSQETQYF. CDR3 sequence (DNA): TGTGCCAGCACCCCGAGTAGGTCTCAAGAGACCCAGTACTTC. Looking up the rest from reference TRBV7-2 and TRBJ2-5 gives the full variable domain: GAGVSQSPSNKVTEKGKDVELRCDPISGHTALYWYRQSLGQGLEFLIYFQGNSAPDKSGLPSDRFSAERTGGSVSTLTIQRTQQEDSAVYLCASTPSRSQETQYFGPGTRLLVL.

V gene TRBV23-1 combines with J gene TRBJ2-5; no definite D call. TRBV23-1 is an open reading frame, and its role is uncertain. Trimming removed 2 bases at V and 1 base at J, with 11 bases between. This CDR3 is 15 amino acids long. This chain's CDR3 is CASSQRVSPQETQYF. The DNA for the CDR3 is TGCGCCAGCAGTCAAAGGGTCTCCCCCCAAGAGACCCAGTACTTC.

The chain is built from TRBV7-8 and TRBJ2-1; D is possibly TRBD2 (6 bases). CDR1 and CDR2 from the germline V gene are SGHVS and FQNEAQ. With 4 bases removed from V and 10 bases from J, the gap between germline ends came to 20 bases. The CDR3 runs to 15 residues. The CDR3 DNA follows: TGTGCCAGCAGCTCCGGAGGGACTCTAGTGGGGGAGCAGTTCTTC. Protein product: CASSSGGTLVGEQFF.

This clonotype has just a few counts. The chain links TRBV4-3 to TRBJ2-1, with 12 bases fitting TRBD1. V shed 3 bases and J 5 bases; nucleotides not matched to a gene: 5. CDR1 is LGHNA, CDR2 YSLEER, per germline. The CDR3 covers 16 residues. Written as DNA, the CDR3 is TGCGCCAGCAGCCACCTGGGACAGGGGGCTGACAATGAGCAGTTCTTC. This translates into CASSHLGQGADNEQFF.

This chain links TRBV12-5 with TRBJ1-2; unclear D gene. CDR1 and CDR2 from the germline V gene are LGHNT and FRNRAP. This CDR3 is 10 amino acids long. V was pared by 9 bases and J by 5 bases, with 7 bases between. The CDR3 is CARTGYGYTF. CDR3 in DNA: TGTGCTAGAACGGGGTATGGCTACACCTTC.

CDR3 coding DNA: TGTGCCAGCAGCTCCAGTAGATATGGCTACACCTTC. Its translation: CASSSSRYGYTF. This chain uses TRBV5-4 with TRBJ1-2; D ambiguous. Germline V gene lookup returns CDR1 SGHNT and CDR2 YYREEE (reference sequence). The CDR3 contains 12 residues. V shed 3 bases and J shed 5 bases, with 8 bases lying between them.

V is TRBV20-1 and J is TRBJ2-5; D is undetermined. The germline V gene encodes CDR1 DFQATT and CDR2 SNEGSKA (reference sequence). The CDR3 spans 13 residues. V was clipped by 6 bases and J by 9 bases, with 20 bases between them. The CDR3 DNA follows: TGCAGTGCGAGACGTGGGGTACCTGGGCCCCAGTACTTC. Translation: CSARRGVPGPQYF.

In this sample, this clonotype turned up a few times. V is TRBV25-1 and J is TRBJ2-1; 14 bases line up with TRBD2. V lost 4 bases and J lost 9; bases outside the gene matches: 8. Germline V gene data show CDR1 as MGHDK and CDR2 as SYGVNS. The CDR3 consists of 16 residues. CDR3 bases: TGTGCCAGCAGTGTCCCGGGACTAGCGGGGGTTGGTGAGCAGTTCTTC. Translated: CASSVPGLAGVGEQFF. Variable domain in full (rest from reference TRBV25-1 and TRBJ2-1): EADIYQTPRYLVIGTGKKITLECSQTMGHDKMYWYQQDPGMELHLIHYSYGVNSTEKGDLSSESTVSRIRTEHFPLTLESARPSHTSQYLCASSVPGLAGVGEQFFGPGTRLTVL.

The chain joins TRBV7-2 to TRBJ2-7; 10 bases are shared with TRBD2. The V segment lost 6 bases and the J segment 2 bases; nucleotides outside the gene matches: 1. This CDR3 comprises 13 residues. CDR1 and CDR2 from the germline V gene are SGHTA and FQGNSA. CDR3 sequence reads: CASRLAGAYEQYF. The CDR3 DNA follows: TGTGCCAGCAGGCTAGCGGGGGCCTACGAGCAGTACTTC.

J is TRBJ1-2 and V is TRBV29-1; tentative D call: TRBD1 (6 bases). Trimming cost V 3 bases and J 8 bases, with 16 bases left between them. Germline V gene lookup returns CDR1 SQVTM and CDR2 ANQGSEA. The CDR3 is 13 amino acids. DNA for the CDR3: TGCAGCGTTGATGGGCAGGGGTTCGAGGGCTACACCTTC. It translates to CSVDGQGFEGYTF.

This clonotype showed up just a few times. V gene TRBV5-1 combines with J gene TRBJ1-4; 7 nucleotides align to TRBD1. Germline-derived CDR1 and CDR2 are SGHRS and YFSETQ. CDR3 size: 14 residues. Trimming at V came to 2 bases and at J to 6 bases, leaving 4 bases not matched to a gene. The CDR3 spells CASSLGGADEKLFF. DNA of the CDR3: TGCGCCAGCAGCTTAGGGGGCGCGGATGAAAAACTGTTTTTT.

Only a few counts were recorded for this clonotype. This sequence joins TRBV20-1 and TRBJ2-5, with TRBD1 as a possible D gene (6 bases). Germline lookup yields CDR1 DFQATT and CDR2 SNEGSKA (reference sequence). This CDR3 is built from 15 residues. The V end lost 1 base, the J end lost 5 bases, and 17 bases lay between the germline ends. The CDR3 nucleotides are TGCAGTGCTAGAGCACCCGAACAGGGCCCGGAGACCCAGTACTTC. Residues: CSARAPEQGPETQYF.

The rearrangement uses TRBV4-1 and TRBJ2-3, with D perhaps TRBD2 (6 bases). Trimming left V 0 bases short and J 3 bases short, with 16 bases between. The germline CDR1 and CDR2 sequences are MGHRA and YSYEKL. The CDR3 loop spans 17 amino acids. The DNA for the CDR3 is TGCGCCAGCAGCCAAGAGACTAGGAGGTTCTTGACAGATACGCAGTATTTT. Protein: CASSQETRRFLTDTQYF.

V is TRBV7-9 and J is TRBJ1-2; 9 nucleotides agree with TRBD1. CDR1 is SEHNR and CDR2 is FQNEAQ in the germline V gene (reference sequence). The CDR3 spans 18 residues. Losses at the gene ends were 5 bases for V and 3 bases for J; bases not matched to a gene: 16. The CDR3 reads CASSPTVNNDRGDYGYTF. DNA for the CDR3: TGTGCCAGCAGCCCGACCGTCAACAATGACAGGGGGGACTATGGCTACACCTTC.

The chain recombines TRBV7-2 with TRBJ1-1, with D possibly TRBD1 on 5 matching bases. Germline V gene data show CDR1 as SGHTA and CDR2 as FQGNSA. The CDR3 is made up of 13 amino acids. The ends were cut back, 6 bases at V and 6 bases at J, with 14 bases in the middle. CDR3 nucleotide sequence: TGTGCCAGCAGTCGGGGCGTAGCCTCTGAAGCTTTCTTT. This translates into CASSRGVASEAFF. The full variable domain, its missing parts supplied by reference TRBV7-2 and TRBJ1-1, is GAGVSQSPSNKVTEKGKDVELRCDPISGHTALYWYRQSLGQGLEFLIYFQGNSAPDKSGLPSDRFSAERTGGSVSTLTIQRTQQEDSAVYLCASSRGVASEAFFGQGTRLTVV.

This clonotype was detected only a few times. This chain's CDR3 is CSAPRDRVETQYF. The CDR3 region has the DNA TGCAGTGCTCCGAGGGACAGGGTTGAGACCCAGTACTTC. This sequence joins TRBV20-1 and TRBJ2-5; 9 bases are a match to TRBD1. CDR1 and CDR2 (germline): DFQATT, SNEGSKA (reference sequence). The CDR3 loop spans 13 amino acids. V dropped 5 bases and J dropped 5; count of bases not matched to a gene: 6.

The CDR3 region is CASRFTGDTPYGYTF. CDR3 sequence (DNA): TGTGCCAGCAGGTTCACTGGGGACACACCCTATGGCTACACCTTC. V and J are TRBV7-2 and TRBJ1-2; a possible D gene is TRBD1 (6 bases). The CDR3 runs to 15 residues. Germline CDR1 is SGHTA and CDR2 is FQGNSA. Trimming stripped 6 bases from V and 4 bases from J, with 18 bases between. Full variable domain (missing parts from reference TRBV7-2 and TRBJ1-2): GAGVSQSPSNKVTEKGKDVELRCDPISGHTALYWYRQSLGQGLEFLIYFQGNSAPDKSGLPSDRFSAERTGGSVSTLTIQRTQQEDSAVYLCASRFTGDTPYGYTFGSGTRLTVV.

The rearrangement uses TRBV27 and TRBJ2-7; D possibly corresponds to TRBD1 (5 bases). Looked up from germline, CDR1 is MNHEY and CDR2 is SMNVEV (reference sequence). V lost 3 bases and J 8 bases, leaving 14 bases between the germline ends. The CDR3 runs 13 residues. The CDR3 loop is CASSFGAVVKQYF. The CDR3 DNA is TGTGCCAGCAGTTTTGGGGCTGTTGTAAAGCAGTACTTC.